This T cell receptor beta chain was retrieved from a study of OX40 agonist ivuxolimab in advanced cancers. Looking at the study overall: Those enrolled were approximately 83% male, with a mean age of about 60 years and ages from roughly 20 to 90.

Whole-study findings and limits: Clonal expansion in partial responders at 0.1-3.0 mg/kg ranked among the lowest. Doses of 0.1 to 3.0 mg/kg were accompanied by clonal expansion of CD4+ and CD8+ blood T cells by week 6.

CDR3 length equals 13 residues. Germline CDR1 is KGHSH and CDR2 is LQKENI. With 3 bases removed from V and 4 bases from J, the gap between germline ends came to 7 bases. Generated by immunoSEQ multiplex PCR, the TCRdb table keeps only in-frame clones and is missing some. The table shows some 63,000 clones, with around 87% occurring only once. As for this clone: No antigen is known for it.

Exclusion applied to patients with autoimmune disease history or systemic immunosuppression. This sample comprised CD4+ or CD8+ T cells sorted from blood, obtained in a trial of the OX40 agonist ivuxolimab. The gene calls are TRBV18 and TRBJ1-5; D gene unclear. This TCR was recovered from an adult with an advanced solid tumor such as melanoma, head and neck, liver or kidney cancer. CDR3 nucleotide sequence: TGTGCCAGCTCACCGTCGGGGAATCAGCCCCAGCATTTT. Translating gives CASSPSGNQPQHF. The variable domain in full, completed from reference TRBV18 and TRBJ1-5, reads NAGVMQNPRHLVRRRGQEARLRCSPMKGHSHVYWYRQLPEEGLKFMVYLQKENIIDESGMPKERFSAEFPKEGPSILRIQQVVRGDSAAYFCASSPSGNQPQHFGDGTRLSIL.